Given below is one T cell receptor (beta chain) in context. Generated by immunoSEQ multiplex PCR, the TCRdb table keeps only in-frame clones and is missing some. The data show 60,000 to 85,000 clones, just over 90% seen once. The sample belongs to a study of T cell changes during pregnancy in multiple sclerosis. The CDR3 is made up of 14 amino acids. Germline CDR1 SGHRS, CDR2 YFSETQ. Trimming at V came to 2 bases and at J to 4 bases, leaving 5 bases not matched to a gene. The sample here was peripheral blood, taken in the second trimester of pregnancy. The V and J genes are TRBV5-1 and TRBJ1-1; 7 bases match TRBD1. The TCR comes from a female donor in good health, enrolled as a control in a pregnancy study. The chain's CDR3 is CASSFLQGSTEAFF. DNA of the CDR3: TGCGCCAGCAGCTTTTTACAGGGGAGCACTGAAGCTTTCTTT. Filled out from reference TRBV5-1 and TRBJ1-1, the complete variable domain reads KAGVTQTPRYLIKTRGQQVTLSCSPISGHRSVSWYQQTPGQGLQFLFEYFSETQRNKGNFPGRFSGRQFSNSRSEMNVSTLELGDSALYLCASSFLQGSTEAFFGQGTRLTVV.